This TCR beta chain was recovered during a study of cytomegalovirus exposure and HLA in healthy donors. The PCR used 60 Vbeta and 13 Jbeta primers. Libraries were prepared by immunoSEQ multiplex PCR; TCRdb keeps only in-frame clonotypes and omits some of them. The sample consists of about 200,000 clones, 87% of them appearing once. The ends lost 5 bases at V and 7 bases at J; junction bases unmatched: 2. Germline V gene sequence: CDR1 SNHLY, CDR2 FYNNEI. This CDR3 has 12 residues. The sequence was collected from a boy aged 2-15 years in good health and CMV-seronegative. The chain has TRBV2 and TRBJ1-5, with 7 bases identical to TRBD1. The sequenced sample was PBMCs. The CDR3 DNA reads as TGTGCCAGCAGTCAGGGGGGCCAGCCCCAGCATTTT. Its translation: CASSQGGQPQHF. The entire variable domain, with the rest obtained from reference TRBV2 and TRBJ1-5, is as follows: EPEVTQTPSHQVTQMGQEVILRCVPISNHLYFYWYRQILGQKVEFLVSFYNNEISEKSEIFDDQFSVERPDGSNFTLKIRSTKLEDSAMYFCASSQGGQPQHFGDGTRLSIL.